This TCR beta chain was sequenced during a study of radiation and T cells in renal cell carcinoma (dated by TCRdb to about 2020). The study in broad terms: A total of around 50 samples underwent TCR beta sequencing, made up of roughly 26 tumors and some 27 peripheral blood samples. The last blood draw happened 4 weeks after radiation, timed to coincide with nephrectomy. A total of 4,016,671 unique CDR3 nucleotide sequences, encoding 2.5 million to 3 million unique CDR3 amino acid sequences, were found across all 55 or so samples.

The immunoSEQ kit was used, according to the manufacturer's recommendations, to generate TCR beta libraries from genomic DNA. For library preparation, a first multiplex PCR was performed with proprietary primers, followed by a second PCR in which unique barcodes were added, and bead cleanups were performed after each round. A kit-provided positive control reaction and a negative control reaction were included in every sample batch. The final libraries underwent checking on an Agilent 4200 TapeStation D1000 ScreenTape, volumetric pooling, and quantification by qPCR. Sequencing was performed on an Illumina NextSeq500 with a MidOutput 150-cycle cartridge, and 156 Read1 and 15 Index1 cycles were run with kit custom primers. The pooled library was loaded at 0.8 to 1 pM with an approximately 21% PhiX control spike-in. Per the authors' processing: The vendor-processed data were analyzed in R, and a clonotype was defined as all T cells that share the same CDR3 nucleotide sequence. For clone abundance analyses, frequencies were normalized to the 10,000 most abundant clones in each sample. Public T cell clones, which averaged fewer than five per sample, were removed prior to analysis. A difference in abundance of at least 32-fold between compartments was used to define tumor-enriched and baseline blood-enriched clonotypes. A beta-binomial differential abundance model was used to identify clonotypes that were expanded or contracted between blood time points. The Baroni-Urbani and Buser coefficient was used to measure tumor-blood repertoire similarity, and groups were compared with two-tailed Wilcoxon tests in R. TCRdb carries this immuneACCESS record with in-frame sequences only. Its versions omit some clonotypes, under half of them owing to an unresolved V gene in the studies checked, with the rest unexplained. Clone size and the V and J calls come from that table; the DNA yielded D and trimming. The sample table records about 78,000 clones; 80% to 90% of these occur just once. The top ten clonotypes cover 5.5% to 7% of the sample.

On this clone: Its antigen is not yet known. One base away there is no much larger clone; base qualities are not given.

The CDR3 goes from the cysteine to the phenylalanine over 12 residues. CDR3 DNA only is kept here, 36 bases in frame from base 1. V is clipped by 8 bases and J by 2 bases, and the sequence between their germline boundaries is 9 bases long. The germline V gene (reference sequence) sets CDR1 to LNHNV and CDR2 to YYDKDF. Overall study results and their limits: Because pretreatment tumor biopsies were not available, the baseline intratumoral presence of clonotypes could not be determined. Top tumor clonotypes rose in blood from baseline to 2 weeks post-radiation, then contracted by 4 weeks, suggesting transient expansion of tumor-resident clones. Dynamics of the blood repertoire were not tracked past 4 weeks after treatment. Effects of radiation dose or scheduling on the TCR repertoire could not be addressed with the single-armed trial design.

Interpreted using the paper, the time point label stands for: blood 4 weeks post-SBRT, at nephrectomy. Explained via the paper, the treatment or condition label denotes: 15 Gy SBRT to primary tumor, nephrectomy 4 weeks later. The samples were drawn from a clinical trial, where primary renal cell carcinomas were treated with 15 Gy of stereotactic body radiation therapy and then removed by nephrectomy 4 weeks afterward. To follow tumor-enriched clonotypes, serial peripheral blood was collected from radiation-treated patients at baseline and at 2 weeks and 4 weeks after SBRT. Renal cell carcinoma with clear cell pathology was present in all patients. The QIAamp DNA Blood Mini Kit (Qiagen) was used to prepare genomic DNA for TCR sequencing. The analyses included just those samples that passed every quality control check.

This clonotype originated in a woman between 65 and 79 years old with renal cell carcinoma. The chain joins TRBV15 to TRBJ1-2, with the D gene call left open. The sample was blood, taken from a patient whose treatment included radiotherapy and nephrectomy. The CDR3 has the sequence CATFGRNYGYTF. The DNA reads TGTGCCACCTTCGGCAGGAACTATGGCTACACCTTC.